Below, 16 T cell receptor beta chains from the same sample are listed, as sequenced in a study of blood T cell repertoires in COVID-19. Sequenced by immunoSEQ multiplex PCR; TCRdb stores in-frame clones only, minus some. The top ten clones hold 8.4% of a sample with about 130,000 clones, 65% to 90% of them seen once. What was sequenced was peripheral blood. Every receptor here comes from a woman aged 55-75 years with active or convalescent COVID-19.

The chain joins TRBV7-2 to TRBJ2-1, with 8 nucleotides matching TRBD2. Germline lookup yields CDR1 SGHTA and CDR2 FQGNSA. This CDR3 spans 15 amino acids. After removal of 4 bases from V and 1 base from J, the junction contained 3 bases not matched to a gene. This chain's CDR3 is CASSSGLGSYNEQFF. CDR3 in DNA: TGTGCCAGCAGCTCGGGACTAGGTTCCTACAATGAGCAGTTCTTC.

This clone showed up just a few times. This chain connects TRBV10-3 to TRBJ1-1; 7 nucleotides match TRBD1. Germline loops: CDR1 ENHRY, CDR2 SYGVKD. The CDR3 runs to 16 residues. V lost 6 bases, J lost 0 bases, and 10 bases stayed unmatched. The CDR3 nucleotides read TGTGCCATCAGCACGGGACAGCACATTATGAACACTGAAGCTTTCTTT. This codes for CAISTGQHIMNTEAFF.

This chain connects TRBV18 to TRBJ2-2; a weak D match, TRBD2 (6 bases). CDR1 is KGHSH, CDR2 LQKENI, per germline. This CDR3 comprises 14 residues. Trimming cost V 3 bases and J 5 bases, with 10 bases left between them. The DNA of the CDR3 is TGTGCCAGCTCACCCGTCCGGGGGACCGGGGAGCTGTTTTTT. This codes for CASSPVRGTGELFF. The whole variable domain, filled in from reference TRBV18 and TRBJ2-2, reads NAGVMQNPRHLVRRRGQEARLRCSPMKGHSHVYWYRQLPEEGLKFMVYLQKENIIDESGMPKERFSAEFPKEGPSILRIQQVVRGDSAAYFCASSPVRGTGELFFGEGSRLTVL.

V usage is TRBV7-3 and J usage is TRBJ2-3; 10 bases line up with TRBD1. The CDR3 extends over 14 amino acids. CDR1 is SGHTA and CDR2 is FQGTGA in the germline V gene. V lost 3 bases and J lost 10; bases outside the gene matches: 7. The CDR3 loop reads CASSLLGDRGPQYF. CDR3 bases: TGTGCCAGCAGCTTGTTGGGGGACAGGGGTCCGCAGTATTTT.

The genes are TRBV29-1 and TRBJ2-1; tentatively, D is TRBD2 (5 bases). The V and J ends lost 5 bases and 4 bases respectively, with 12 bases between them. The CDR3 loop spans 13 amino acids. Germline values: CDR1 SQVTM, CDR2 ANQGSEA. In nucleotides, the CDR3 is TGCAGCGTTCGCGGGTATTGGTACAATGAGCAGTTCTTC. Residues: CSVRGYWYNEQFF.

J is TRBJ1-5 and V is TRBV3-1 (or the pseudogene TRBV3-2), with 8 positions matching TRBD1. V lost 4 bases to trimming and J lost 1 base; unmatched junction nucleotides: 12. This CDR3 spans 18 amino acids. Looked up from germline, CDR1 is LGHDT and CDR2 is YNNKEL (reference sequence). In DNA, the CDR3 is TGTGCCAGCAGCCCGGGACAGGCACAGGGTGAGAGCAATCAGCCCCAGCATTTT. Amino acid sequence: CASSPGQAQGESNQPQHF.

The chain is built from TRBV10-3 and TRBJ1-6, with D possibly matching TRBD1 (6 bases). Germline CDR1 and CDR2: ENHRY and SYGVKD. Trimming left V 2 bases short and J 7 bases short, with 6 bases between. The CDR3 spans 13 residues. The chain's CDR3 is CAISEDRNSPLHF. The CDR3 DNA reads TGTGCCATCAGTGAGGACAGGAATTCACCCCTCCACTTT.

The chain couples TRBV5-5 to TRBJ2-2, with TRBD2 matching over 9 bases. CDR3 length: 16 residues. V lost 3 bases and J lost 2; bases outside the gene matches: 5. Germline V gives CDR1 SGHKS, CDR2 YYEKEE (reference sequence). CDR3 protein: CASSSLAGGNTGELFF. The DNA of the CDR3 is TGTGCCAGCAGCTCACTAGCGGGTGGAAACACCGGGGAGCTGTTTTTT.

The sample holds one count of this clone. The chain combines TRBV19 with TRBJ2-6; perhaps TRBD1 as D (7 bases). The CDR3 totals 16 residues. Germline CDR1 and CDR2: LNHDA and SQIVND (reference sequence). V shed 4 bases and J shed 2 bases, with 12 bases lying between them. The CDR3: CASSNRGGPGANVLTF. CDR3 bases: TGTGCCAGTAGTAACAGGGGAGGCCCTGGGGCCAACGTCCTGACTTTC. The full variable domain, with the rest looked up from reference TRBV19 and TRBJ2-6, is DGGITQSPKYLFRKEGQNVTLSCEQNLNHDAMYWYRQDPGQGLRLIYYSQIVNDFQKGDIAEGYSVSREKKESFPLTVTSAQKNPTAFYLCASSNRGGPGANVLTFGAGSRLTVL.

V gene TRBV9 combines with J gene TRBJ2-3, with 9 bases that match TRBD2. From germline, CDR1 is SGDLS and CDR2 YYNGEE. The J segment lost 4 bases and the V segment lost 1 base, leaving 4 bases of the junction unmatched. The CDR3 spans 15 residues. In nucleotides, the CDR3 is TGTGCCAGCAGCGTATCGGCTAGCGGGGCAGATACGCAGTATTTT. It translates to CASSVSASGADTQYF. The entire variable domain, with the rest obtained from reference TRBV9 and TRBJ2-3, is as follows: DSGVTQTPKHLITATGQRVTLRCSPRSGDLSVYWYQQSLDQGLQFLIQYYNGEERAKGNILERFSAQQFPDLHSELNLSSLELGDSALYFCASSVSASGADTQYFGPGTRLTVL.

The chain recombines TRBV28 with TRBJ1-1; no reliable D call. The CDR3 spans 11 residues. V dropped 6 bases and J dropped 11 bases, with 13 bases sitting between them. Germline CDR1 is MDHEN and CDR2 is SYDVKM. The CDR3 region is CASSPDSRAFF. In nucleotides, the CDR3 is TGTGCCAGCAGCCCAGACTCGAGGGCTTTCTTT. Full variable domain (rest looked up from reference TRBV28 and TRBJ1-1): DVKVTQSSRYLVKRTGEKVFLECVQDMDHENMFWYRQDPGLGLRLIYFSYDVKMKEKGDIPEGYSVSREKKERFSLILESASTNQTSMYLCASSPDSRAFFGQGTRLTVV.

The chain is built from TRBV9 and TRBJ2-7; 9 bases are a match to TRBD2. The CDR3 length is 15 residues. Germline CDR1 is SGDLS and CDR2 is YYNGEE. The trim removed 0 bases at V and 1 base at J, leaving 2 bases unmatched. In nucleotides, the CDR3 is TGTGCCAGCAGCGTAGACCTAGCGGGATCCTACGAGCAGTACTTC. Translation: CASSVDLAGSYEQYF.

In nucleotides, the CDR3 is TGTGCCAGCTCACCACCGACAGGGACCGGGGAGCTGTTTTTT. Its protein is CASSPPTGTGELFF. The V and J genes are TRBV18 and TRBJ2-2, with 7 bases identical to TRBD1. This CDR3 comprises 14 residues. Germline loops: CDR1 KGHSH, CDR2 LQKENI. Losses at the gene ends were 0 bases for V and 5 bases for J; bases not matched to a gene: 0.

This chain joins TRBV2 and TRBJ1-5; a possible D gene is TRBD1 (5 bases). The CDR3 contains 14 residues. From germline, CDR1 is SNHLY and CDR2 FYNNEI. Trimming shortened V by 6 bases and J by 3 bases, and 12 bases separated the two germline ends. The DNA of the CDR3 is TGTGCCAGCAGCCAATCAGGGTACAATCAGCCCCAGCATTTT. It translates to CASSQSGYNQPQHF.

The chain has TRBV28 and TRBJ2-1; 12 bases are shared with TRBD1. The length of the CDR3 is 16 residues. Germline V lookup: CDR1 MDHEN, CDR2 SYDVKM. The trim removed 3 bases at V and 6 bases at J, leaving 6 bases unmatched. The DNA of the CDR3 is TGTGCCAGCAGTTTGACCCCGGGACAGGGGGCCAATGAGCAGTTCTTC. Its translation: CASSLTPGQGANEQFF.

V gene TRBV2 combines with J gene TRBJ2-3, with D possibly matching TRBD1 (5 bases). V lost 8 bases and J 3 bases, leaving 12 bases between the germline ends. This CDR3 is built from 13 residues. The V gene's germline CDR1 is SNHLY and CDR2 FYNNEI. CDR3 loop: CASGRVKTDTQYF. The CDR3 nucleotides are TGTGCCAGCGGCAGGGTAAAAACAGATACGCAGTATTTT. The full variable domain, with the rest looked up from reference TRBV2 and TRBJ2-3, is EPEVTQTPSHQVTQMGQEVILRCVPISNHLYFYWYRQILGQKVEFLVSFYNNEISEKSEIFDDQFSVERPDGSNFTLKIRSTKLEDSAMYFCASGRVKTDTQYFGPGTRLTVL.